The 5 T cell receptor beta chains below all came from one sample that was sequenced in a study of shared clonotypes between healthy human individuals. Method: immunoSEQ multiplex PCR; TCRdb's copy keeps in-frame clones and lacks some. The table shows roughly 2,000,000 clones, with about 95% occurring only once. CD8 cells regarded as naive lacked CD45RO, were positively chosen for CCR7, and omitted terminally differentiated effector memory CD45RA+ cells. The sample taken for sequencing was naive CD8+ T cells sorted from blood. The source is a man aged 18 to 29 in good health.

This chain connects TRBV30 to TRBJ1-2, with TRBD1 matching 9 bases. J was trimmed by 4 bases and V by 1 base; bases with no gene match: 7. The CDR3 runs 15 residues. From germline, CDR1 is GTSNPN and CDR2 SVGIG (reference sequence). CDR3: CAWSGGQGPGYGYTF. CDR3 coding DNA: TGTGCCTGGAGTGGGGGACAGGGACCTGGCTATGGCTACACCTTC.

The V gene is TRBV28, the J gene TRBJ2-7; the match to TRBD1 covers 7 bases. J gave up 0 bases and V 7 bases, and 6 bases lay outside the gene matches. CDR3 length: 14 residues. CDR1 is MDHEN, CDR2 SYDVKM, per germline. The CDR3 is CASTLQGSSYEQYF. In nucleotides, the CDR3 is TGTGCCAGCACCCTACAGGGGAGCTCCTACGAGCAGTACTTC.

CDR3 amino acids: CASSSSGTGNGYTF. The CDR3 bases are TGTGCCAGCAGCTCCTCCGGGACAGGGAATGGCTACACCTTC. This rearrangement joins TRBV5-6 to TRBJ1-2; TRBD1 agrees at 9 bases. Trimming took 3 bases from V and 6 from J; bases not matched to a gene: 6. CDR1 SGHDT and CDR2 YYEEEE come from the germline V gene. The CDR3 consists of 14 residues.

This clone appeared once. The rearrangement uses TRBV5-6 and TRBJ1-2, with D perhaps matching TRBD1 (5 bases). The CDR3 covers 14 residues. The V and J ends lost 3 bases and 3 bases respectively, with 12 bases between them. Germline CDR1 SGHDT, CDR2 YYEEEE. The CDR3 loop is CASSSTDRDYGYTF. The CDR3 DNA is TGTGCCAGCAGCTCGACCGACAGAGACTATGGCTACACCTTC. The full variable domain, completed using reference TRBV5-6 and TRBJ1-2, is DAGVTQSPTHLIKTRGQQVTLRCSPKSGHDTVSWYQQALGQGPQFIFQYYEEEERQRGNFPDRFSGHQFPNYSSELNVNALLLGDSALYLCASSSTDRDYGYTFGSGTRLTVV.

The chain links TRBV4-3 to TRBJ2-7; perhaps D is TRBD1 or TRBD2 (5 bases each). Germline-derived CDR1 and CDR2 are LGHNA and YSLEER. The CDR3 consists of 15 residues. V was cut by 1 base and J by 2 bases, with 12 bases left in between. This chain's CDR3 is CASSQGWDGPYEQYF. CDR3 bases: TGCGCCAGCAGCCAAGGGTGGGACGGACCCTACGAGCAGTACTTC.